This T cell receptor (beta chain) was captured in a study of blood T cell repertoires in COVID-19. Study-wide context: The samples span acute and convalescent COVID-19 from the United States, Italy and Spain. T cells, B-cell-depleted T cells, or PBMCs provided the cDNA or gDNA that served as material.

Here immunoSEQ multiplex PCR was the method, and the copy in TCRdb shows in-frame clones only, minus some. The table lists under 450,000 clones, 81% of them singletons, with roughly 1.2% in the top ten. Deletions cut 4 bases from V and 10 bases from J, with 14 bases between. Germline CDR1 reads SGHAT; CDR2 reads FQNNGV. The CDR3 loop spans 14 amino acids. The sample comprised peripheral blood. The TCR comes from a human donor with acute or convalescent COVID-19. The donor label of this sample is uncertain. V usage is TRBV11-2 and J usage is TRBJ1-6; D is unresolved. The CDR3 DNA follows: TGTGCCAGCAGCTCGACTGGGAGCAGGTCACCCCTCCACTTT. As protein: CASSSTGSRSPLHF.